The next 32 T cell receptor beta chains were all read from a single sample in a study of siplizumab effects on memory and regulatory T cells (dated by TCRdb to between 2017 and 2020). The library was prepared using the immunoSEQ multiplex PCR assay. The clones in this table, taken by TCRdb from immuneACCESS, are in-frame only. Not every clone is retained; where verified, under half of the shortfall comes from an unresolved V gene, and the cause of the rest is unknown. For this sample the table gives more than 95,000 clones, of which approximately 94% were detected only once. About 0.32% of the sample lies in the top ten. The sequencing input was CD4+ T cells sorted from blood. The receptor set was obtained from a human donor in good health.

This chain joins TRBV19 and TRBJ2-6; the D gene is possibly TRBD1 (5 bases). Trimming stripped 7 bases from V and 0 bases from J, with 7 bases between. This CDR3 region has 14 residues. Germline-derived CDR1 and CDR2 are LNHDA and SQIVND (reference sequence). The CDR3 spells CASKGVSGANVLTF. The CDR3, as DNA: TGTGCCAGTAAAGGGGTCTCTGGGGCCAACGTCCTGACTTTC.

This clone has just one count. The chain has TRBV29-1 and TRBJ2-1, with TRBD1 identical over 10 bases. V shed 7 bases and J 10 bases; nucleotides not matched to a gene: 16. This CDR3 has 15 amino acids. Germline V gene data show CDR1 as SQVTM and CDR2 as ANQGSEA. CDR3 amino acids: CSAHDRGRERYEQFF. The CDR3 DNA follows: TGCAGCGCCCACGACAGGGGGCGGGAAAGATACGAGCAGTTCTTC.

V usage is TRBV30 and J usage is TRBJ1-2, with TRBD1 identical over 7 bases. In germline, CDR1 is GTSNPN, CDR2 SVGIG (reference sequence). The length of the CDR3 is 13 residues. Losses at the gene ends were 3 bases for V and 4 bases for J; bases not matched to a gene: 5. The CDR3 coding sequence is TGTGCCTGGAGAAGGGACAGACTCTATGGCTACACCTTC. Its protein product is CAWRRDRLYGYTF.

The chain carries TRBV7-2 and TRBJ2-5; perhaps TRBD2 as D (6 bases). Per the germline V gene, CDR1 is SGHTA and CDR2 is FQGNSA. Deletions cut 4 bases from V and 2 bases from J, with 11 bases between. The CDR3 is made up of 14 amino acids. The CDR3 coding sequence is TGTGCCAGCAGCTCGCCTCGGGGGCAAGAGACCCAGTACTTC. Amino acids: CASSSPRGQETQYF.

The chain joins TRBV7-9 to TRBJ1-4, with D possibly TRBD1 on 5 matching bases. The CDR3 spans 14 residues. Trimming took 6 bases from V and 0 from J, leaving 8 bases between them. The germline CDR1 and CDR2 sequences are SEHNR and FQNEAQ (reference sequence). The CDR3, as DNA: TGTGCCAGCAGGGAGACAGCAACTAATGAAAAACTGTTTTTT. Its protein product is CASRETATNEKLFF.

The chain employs TRBV6-5 and TRBJ1-1; 7 bases line up with TRBD1. Per germline, CDR1 MNHEY and CDR2 SVGAGI. The CDR3 is 14 amino acids. With 5 bases clipped from V and 7 bases from J, the junction kept 10 bases outside the gene matches. CDR3 sequence: CASSGGQTRFEAFF. The CDR3 DNA follows: TGTGCCAGCAGTGGGGGACAGACCAGGTTTGAAGCTTTCTTT.

This clone was seen just once. The rearrangement links TRBV4-1 to TRBJ1-4; D may be TRBD1 (5 bases). Germline lookup yields CDR1 MGHRA and CDR2 YSYEKL. The CDR3 sequence is 19 residues long. Trimming shortened V by 1 base and J by 0 bases, and 18 bases separated the two germline ends. Written as DNA, the CDR3 is TGCGCCAGCAGCCAAGGCCCGGGACGGCGACGGTCAACTAATGAAAAACTGTTTTTT. It is translated as CASSQGPGRRRSTNEKLFF.

The chain couples TRBV18 to TRBJ2-3, with D unresolved. V was shortened by 8 bases and J by 1 base, with 4 bases between the two germline ends. Looked up from germline, CDR1 is KGHSH and CDR2 is LQKENI. This CDR3 is built from 11 residues. The DNA for the CDR3 is TGTGCCAGCCTGCGCACAGATACGCAGTATTTT. Encoded protein: CASLRTDTQYF.

This chain connects TRBV29-1 to TRBJ1-1; D possibly corresponds to TRBD1 (6 bases). V was pared by 4 bases and J by 0 bases, with 9 bases between. The germline V gene encodes CDR1 SQVTM and CDR2 ANQGSEA. The CDR3 consists of 13 residues. The CDR3 spells CSVVGGMNTEAFF. CDR3 nucleotide sequence: TGCAGCGTTGTAGGGGGGATGAACACTGAAGCTTTCTTT.

The rearrangement joins TRBV7-9 to TRBJ1-1; D is possibly TRBD1 (5 bases). The germline gives CDR1 SEHNR, CDR2 FQNEAQ (reference sequence). The CDR3 has 12 residues. Trimming shortened V by 6 bases and J by 3 bases, and 8 bases separated the two germline ends. The chain's CDR3 is CASRGGDTEAFF. In nucleotides, the CDR3 is TGTGCCAGCAGAGGAGGGGACACTGAAGCTTTCTTT.

The CDR3 sequence is CASSGTSLDIQYF. The CDR3 region has the DNA TGCGCCAGCAGCGGAACTAGCTTAGACATTCAGTACTTC. The chain joins TRBV5-1 to TRBJ2-4, with D possibly matching TRBD2 (6 bases). V was trimmed by 4 bases and J by 8 bases, leaving 13 bases between them. Per the germline V gene, CDR1 is SGHRS and CDR2 is YFSETQ. This CDR3 is 13 amino acids long.

The rearrangement links TRBV5-1 to TRBJ2-5, with 7 bases lining up with TRBD2. The CDR3 contains 14 residues. Trimming removed 8 bases from V and 2 bases from J; junction bases left unmatched: 9. Germline lookup yields CDR1 SGHRS and CDR2 YFSETQ. The CDR3 DNA follows: TGCGCCAGTACACTACCGGGGGGACAAGAGACCCAGTACTTC. Its protein is CASTLPGGQETQYF.

The rearrangement uses TRBV10-3 and TRBJ2-2; D ambiguous. Between the trimmed V and J ends, which lost 3 bases and 7 bases, there was a span of 9 bases. CDR3 length equals 13 residues. Germline loops: CDR1 ENHRY, CDR2 SYGVKD. The DNA of the CDR3 is TGTGCCATCAGTGAACGTTACGGCGGGGAGCTGTTTTTT. Translated, it gives CAISERYGGELFF.

V is TRBV30 and J is TRBJ2-7, with D uncertain. Trimming removed 3 bases at V and 3 bases at J, with 12 bases between. The germline CDR1 and CDR2 sequences are GTSNPN and SVGIG (reference sequence). CDR3 size: 13 residues. The CDR3 here is CAWSASRIYEQYF. The CDR3 DNA sequence: TGTGCCTGGAGCGCGTCGCGAATCTACGAGCAGTACTTC.

This rearrangement joins TRBV7-2 to TRBJ2-3; possibly TRBD2 for D (6 bases). The length of the CDR3 is 17 residues. V shed 3 bases and J shed 0 bases, with 16 bases lying between them. Germline lookup yields CDR1 SGHTA and CDR2 FQGNSA. The CDR3 loop reads CASSFRLRDSSTDTQYF. The DNA for the CDR3 is TGTGCCAGCAGCTTTCGCCTCCGGGACTCTAGCACAGATACGCAGTATTTT.

This chain uses TRBV20-1 with TRBJ1-2; D ambiguous. V was cut by 4 bases and J by 8 bases, with 11 bases left in between. The CDR3 has 11 residues. CDR1 is DFQATT and CDR2 is SNEGSKA in the germline V gene (reference sequence). Written as DNA, the CDR3 is TGCAGTGCTATGGGAGGGTCCGGCTACACCTTC. It encodes CSAMGGSGYTF.

This clone has only one observation. This rearrangement joins TRBV9 to TRBJ2-7; perhaps TRBD2 as D (6 bases). The CDR3 covers 13 residues. Germline CDR1 SGDLS, CDR2 YYNGEE. The V gene lost 0 bases and the J gene lost 3 bases, with 7 bases spanning the gap. This chain's CDR3 is CASSVGDFYEQYF. In DNA, the CDR3 is TGTGCCAGCAGCGTAGGGGACTTCTACGAGCAGTACTTC.

The V and J genes are TRBV27 and TRBJ2-5; 7 positions match TRBD2. The germline CDR1 and CDR2 sequences are MNHEY and SMNVEV (reference sequence). The J segment lost 5 bases and the V segment lost 4 bases, leaving 7 bases of the junction unmatched. There are 14 residues in the CDR3. CDR3 protein: CASSSSGGSETQYF. The DNA for the CDR3 is TGTGCCAGCAGTTCCTCGGGGGGATCGGAGACCCAGTACTTC.

The chain couples TRBV6-5 to TRBJ2-7, with TRBD2 identical over 9 bases. The V segment lost 0 bases and the J segment 7 bases; nucleotides outside the gene matches: 4. CDR1 MNHEY and CDR2 SVGAGI come from the germline V gene. The CDR3 is 14 amino acids. For the CDR3, the DNA is TGTGCCAGCAGTTACTCGATTAGCGGGGGAGAGCAGTACTTC. The encoded protein is CASSYSISGGEQYF.

The gene calls are TRBV6-1 and TRBJ2-7; 9 bases fit TRBD1. Germline-derived CDR1 and CDR2 are MNHNS and SASEGT. The CDR3 spans 14 residues. After removal of 6 bases from V and 4 bases from J, the junction contained 7 bases not matched to a gene. For the CDR3, the DNA is TGTGCCAGCAGAACCGGGACAGGGAAATACGAGCAGTACTTC. Encoded protein: CASRTGTGKYEQYF.

This clone was seen many times. The V and J genes are TRBV5-1 and TRBJ1-2, with TRBD1 matching over 7 bases. This CDR3 is 15 amino acids long. J gave up 1 base and V 1 base, and 4 bases lay outside the gene matches. Per germline, CDR1 SGHRS and CDR2 YFSETQ. The CDR3, as DNA: TGCGCCAGCAGCTTGACGACAGGGAATAACTATGGCTACACCTTC. Amino acids: CASSLTTGNNYGYTF.

The rearrangement links TRBV5-1 to TRBJ1-2; D may be TRBD1 (5 bases). V shed 4 bases and J shed 1 base, with 8 bases lying between them. CDR1 and CDR2 from the germline V gene are SGHRS and YFSETQ. The CDR3 extends over 13 amino acids. The CDR3: CASSQQVNYGYTF. The CDR3 DNA reads as TGCGCCAGCAGCCAACAGGTTAACTATGGCTACACCTTC.

The genes are TRBV7-9 and TRBJ1-5, with a tentative D call TRBD1 (5 bases). The V end was cut by 10 bases, the J end by 6 bases, with 16 bases between. CDR3 size: 13 residues. Germline loops: CDR1 SEHNR, CDR2 FQNEAQ (reference sequence). The CDR3 DNA sequence: TGTGCCATCACGTCGGGGGAAGGTCAGCCCCAGCATTTT. Protein product: CAITSGEGQPQHF.

The chain recombines TRBV19 with TRBJ2-3; D might be TRBD2 (7 bases). Trimming removed 7 bases at V and 5 bases at J, with 16 bases between. Looked up from germline, CDR1 is LNHDA and CDR2 is SQIVND (reference sequence). This CDR3 contains 14 residues. The chain's CDR3 is CASTYGGAGDTQYF. CDR3 coding DNA: TGTGCCAGTACCTATGGGGGGGCCGGAGATACGCAGTATTTT.

CDR3 sequence: CASSPGVVAGGTDTQYF. As DNA, the CDR3 is TGTGCCAGCAGTCCCGGCGTTGTAGCGGGAGGTACAGATACGCAGTATTTT. V gene TRBV2 combines with J gene TRBJ2-3, with TRBD2 identical over 10 bases. The germline CDR1 and CDR2 sequences are SNHLY and FYNNEI. This CDR3 spans 17 amino acids. V shed 5 bases and J 3 bases; nucleotides not matched to a gene: 11.

V and J are TRBV18 and TRBJ2-2; D possibly corresponds to TRBD1 (5 bases). The V gene lost 4 bases and the J gene lost 5 bases, with 14 bases spanning the gap. The CDR3 spans 15 residues. CDR1 KGHSH and CDR2 LQKENI come from the germline V gene. The CDR3 DNA is TGTGCCAGCTCACTTCAGGGCGGTGAGACCGGGGAGCTGTTTTTT. Translating gives CASSLQGGETGELFF.

The CDR3 coding sequence is TGTGCCAGCAGTGGAAGAGGGACAGATGAAGAGACCCAGTACTTC. This gives the protein CASSGRGTDEETQYF. The chain joins TRBV7-9 to TRBJ2-5; 7 bases fit TRBD1. V trimming: 6 bases; J trimming: 3 bases; junction bases outside the gene matches: 10. The CDR3 runs 15 residues. Germline V gene sequence: CDR1 SEHNR, CDR2 FQNEAQ (reference sequence).

This chain connects TRBV11-2 to TRBJ2-7; TRBD1 aligns across 9 bases. The CDR3 contains 14 residues. Germline CDR1 reads SGHAT; CDR2 reads FQNNGV. V gave up 4 bases and J gave up 3 bases; unmatched junction bases: 4. CDR3 loop: CASSSTGGGYEQYF. The CDR3, as DNA: TGTGCCAGCAGCTCGACAGGGGGTGGCTACGAGCAGTACTTC.

V is TRBV5-6 and J is TRBJ2-5, with D unclear. Germline V gene lookup returns CDR1 SGHDT and CDR2 YYEEEE. The CDR3 spans 16 residues. V was pared by 2 bases and J by 5 bases, with 19 bases between. CDR3 protein: CASSFRSFDPRETQYF. The CDR3, as DNA: TGTGCCAGCAGCTTCCGCAGTTTTGACCCTCGGGAGACCCAGTACTTC.

CDR3 nucleotide sequence: TGTGCCTGGAGTGTCCTACCCCCGTTCGGCAGCATCGACAATGAGCAGTTCTTC. Translation: CAWSVLPPFGSIDNEQFF. The J gene is TRBJ2-1, the V gene TRBV30; D is unresolved. Germline assignment: CDR1 GTSNPN and CDR2 SVGIG (reference sequence). Trimming took 0 bases from V and 5 from J, leaving 23 bases between them. The CDR3 contains 18 residues. The whole variable domain, remainder taken from reference TRBV30 and TRBJ2-1, is SQTIHQWPATLVQPVGSPLSLECTVEGTSNPNLYWYRQAAGRGLQLLFYSVGIGQISSEVPQNLSASRPQDRQFILSSKKLLLSDSGFYLCAWSVLPPFGSIDNEQFFGPGTRLTVL.

This clone was counted between two and nine times. The gene calls are TRBV6-1 and TRBJ1-5; 9 nucleotides match TRBD1. The CDR3 is made up of 14 amino acids. Germline V gene sequence: CDR1 MNHNS, CDR2 SASEGT. The V and J ends lost 7 bases and 5 bases, in that order; junction bases with no gene match: 6. The CDR3 coding sequence is TGTGCCAGCACCTGGACAGGGGCGGATCAGCCCCAGCATTTT. Amino acid sequence: CASTWTGADQPQHF.

The sample holds one count of this clone. The germline gene is not matched at one end of the junction; a read error may be the cause. The chain is built from TRBV7-7 and TRBJ2-2; D is undetermined. Germline V gene sequence: CDR1 SSHAT, CDR2 FNYEAQ (reference sequence). The CDR3 sequence is 13 residues long. The CDR3 protein is CASSLEITGELFF. DNA for the CDR3: TGTGCTAGCAGCTTAGAGATCACCGGGGAGCTGTTTTTT.